These T cell receptor beta chains were read from a single sample in a study of blood T cells in healthy people across ages. TCRdb reprocessed the 5' RACE reads with MiXCR, giving one entry per CDR3 protein. The repertoire has about 800,000 distinct CDR3 sequences, 58% of them found once; the top ten carry over 20%. Sample: blood. Source of these receptors: a man under 40 in good health. Both conserved end residues are part of each CDR3.

j_call v_call cdr3_aa
TRBJ1-1 TRBV27 CASSSNRGRRNTEAFF
TRBJ2-1 TRBV20-1 CSASLPSGVSSYNEQFF
- TRBV4-3 CASSQDHIAGGYNEQYF
TRBJ2-1 TRBV6-2/TRBV6-3 CASSATHNEQFF
- TRBV6-5 CASSWSAYSEQYF
TRBJ1-2 TRBV20-1 CSARDFRNPGGGYTF
TRBJ2-3 TRBV11-1 CASSPRSPDTQYF
TRBJ1-5 TRBV2 CASSEFGTPGQPQHF
TRBJ1-5 TRBV4-2 CASSQEREVNQPQHF
TRBJ2-2 TRBV7-3 CASSFRLAGTIGELFF
TRBJ2-3 TRBV27 CASSNRLAGVDTQYF
TRBJ1-1 TRBV6-2/TRBV6-3 CASRPSLVGTEAFF
TRBJ2-1 TRBV7-2 CASSREGNEQFF
TRBJ2-7 TRBV6-2/TRBV6-3 CASSEGTGHEQYF
TRBJ1-2 TRBV5-5 CASSLARAETYGYTF
TRBJ1-1 TRBV20-1 CSARVGGMNTEAFF